The entry below describes one TCR beta chain. This specimen comes from a study of T cell repertoires in ileal Crohn's disease. The CDR3 sequence is 14 residues long. Germline V gene lookup returns CDR1 MNHEY and CDR2 SVGAGI. Trimming took 10 bases from V and 2 from J, leaving 15 bases between them. The protocol was immunoSEQ multiplex PCR, while the TCRdb copy is restricted to in-frame clones and leaves out a portion. Of 7,300 or so clones listed, 80% to 95% are singletons. The specimen was ileal tissue. The V gene is TRBV6-5, the J gene TRBJ2-1; tentative D call: TRBD2 (5 bases). This TCR was recovered from an adult with Crohn's disease. For the CDR3, the DNA is TGTGCCACCAAGAGGGCCAGAGCCTACAATGAGCAGTTCTTC. Protein product: CATKRARAYNEQFF.